This T cell receptor beta chain was sequenced during a study of regulatory dendritic cells for organ transplantation. About this clone itself: Its specificity is not known.

Repertoires were generated with immunoSEQ multiplex PCR, while TCRdb's copy carries only in-frame clones and drops some. The sample holds about 21,000 clones, 70% to 90% seen once. CFSE-labeled sorted T cells met regulatory or mature dendritic cells for around five days. V was clipped by 8 bases and J by 0 bases, with 7 bases between them. The CDR3 is made up of 13 amino acids. Germline assignment: CDR1 MDHEN and CDR2 SYDVKM. Material: naive CD4+ T cells from blood cultured with regulatory dendritic cells. Subset meaning: CD45RA+ naive T cells. The chain links TRBV28 to TRBJ2-2; D remains ambiguous. The TCR comes from a human donor in good health. This CDR3 reads CASRGANTGELFF. CDR3 nucleotides: TGTGCCAGCCGTGGCGCGAACACCGGGGAGCTGTTTTTT. The full variable domain, in which reference TRBV28 and TRBJ2-2 provide the parts outside the CDR3, is DVKVTQSSRYLVKRTGEKVFLECVQDMDHENMFWYRQDPGLGLRLIYFSYDVKMKEKGDIPEGYSVSREKKERFSLILESASTNQTSMYLCASRGANTGELFFGEGSRLTVL.